This T cell receptor (beta chain) is from a study of shared clonotypes between healthy human individuals. Study observations and caveats: Clonotype sharing among donors likely depends on sequencing depth.

Libraries were prepared by immunoSEQ multiplex PCR; TCRdb keeps only in-frame clonotypes and omits some of them. The sample gives approximately 2,000,000 clones, around 93% of which show up once; 0.37% is in the top ten. CDR1 is SGHTA and CDR2 is FQGNSA in the germline V gene. The trim removed 5 bases at V and 5 bases at J, leaving 6 bases unmatched. This CDR3 region has 15 residues. This clone was counted only a few times. Its antigen is unknown. The sequenced material came from naive CD4+ T cells from PBMCs. Subset meaning: CD45RA+ positively selected. The gene calls are TRBV7-2 and TRBJ1-5; 10 nucleotides line up with TRBD1. The clonotype originates from a man younger than 35 in good health. Some clones in this sample may be carry-over from other donors' samples. The CDR3, as DNA: TGTGCCAGCAGCATTGCCGGGACAGGGGATCAGCCCCAGCATTTT. Protein sequence: CASSIAGTGDQPQHF.